The clone carrying this TCR beta chain was seen only a few times. Its specificity is unknown. The sample originates from a study of regulatory T cells in long-lasting Graves disease. The study, taken as a whole, reports: Under persistent disease, TRBV28, TRBJ1-2 and TRBJ2-5 were used preferentially. The persistent group shared 2,500 to 3,000 public clonotypes, more than the approximately 880 shared by new patients.

Germline CDR1 is SGDLS and CDR2 is YYNGEE. Trimming removed 0 bases from V and 6 bases from J, with 12 bases in between. This CDR3 has 15 amino acids. Arm-PCR of CDR3 regions with iRepertoire HTBI primers generated TCR beta libraries. TCRdb ran MiXCR on the multiplex PCR reads and lists one entry per CDR3 protein. The sample records hundreds of thousands of distinct CDR3 sequences, less than 25% being singletons. The time point is: persistent/refractory GD, antithyroid drugs over 5 years with positive TRAb. RNA extracted from PBMCs served as the sequencing template. A peripheral blood sample, roughly 8.5 milliliters in volume, was drawn into EDTA tubes.

The V and J genes are TRBV9 and TRBJ1-4; D uncertain. The sample was peripheral blood mononuclear cells (PBMCs), taken when the disease was refractory, from a patient treated with antithyroid drugs. This receptor was obtained from a female donor with Graves disease. The CDR3 DNA sequence: TGTGCCAGCAGCGTAGGGCCAGATCCTGATGAAAAACTGTTTTTT. The encoded protein is CASSVGPDPDEKLFF.